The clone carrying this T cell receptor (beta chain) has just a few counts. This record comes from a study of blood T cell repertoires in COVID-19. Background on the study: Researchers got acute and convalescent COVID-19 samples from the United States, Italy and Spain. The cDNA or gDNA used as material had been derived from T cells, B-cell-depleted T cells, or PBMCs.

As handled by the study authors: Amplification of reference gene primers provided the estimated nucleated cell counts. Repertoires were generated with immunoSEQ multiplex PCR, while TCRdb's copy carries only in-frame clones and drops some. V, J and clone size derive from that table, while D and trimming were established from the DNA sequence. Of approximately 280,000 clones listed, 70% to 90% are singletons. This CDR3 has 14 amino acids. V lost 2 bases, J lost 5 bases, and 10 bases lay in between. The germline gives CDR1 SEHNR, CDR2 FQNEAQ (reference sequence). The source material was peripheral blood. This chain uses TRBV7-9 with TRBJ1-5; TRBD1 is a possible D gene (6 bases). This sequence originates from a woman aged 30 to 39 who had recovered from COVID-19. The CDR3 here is CASSLLGADQPQHF. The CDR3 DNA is TGTGCCAGCAGCTTACTGGGGGCCGATCAGCCCCAGCATTTT.